This is a list of T cell receptor beta chains from one sample in a study of shared clonotypes between healthy human individuals. Measured with immunoSEQ multiplex PCR; TCRdb has only the in-frame clones, and not every one. The data show millions of clones, roughly 94% seen once. The sequenced sample was naive CD8+ T cells sorted from blood. The receptor set was obtained from a young man in good health. Both conserved end residues are part of each CDR3. Fields, in order: CDR3 protein, CDR3 DNA, V gene, J gene, clone size, CDR3 length, D gene. The D gene is left open where the match is weak. Some rows mark clone size as missing; the rest say once, few, many or name a class of expanded clone.

cdr3_aa: CASSYSTGQNTGELFF; cdr3_nt: TGTGCCAGCAGTTACTCGACAGGCCAAAACACCGGGGAGCTGTTTTTT; v_call: TRBV6-6; j_call: TRBJ2-2; clone_size: once; cdr3_length: 16; d_call: .
cdr3_aa: CASSPQGQGTEAFF; cdr3_nt: TGCGCCAGCAGCCCTCAGGGACAGGGCACTGAAGCTTTCTTT; v_call: TRBV5-1; j_call: TRBJ1-1; clone_size: .; cdr3_length: 14; d_call: TRBD1
cdr3_aa: CAWSATGADGYTF; cdr3_nt: TGTGCCTGGAGTGCGACAGGGGCGGATGGCTACACCTTC; v_call: TRBV30; j_call: TRBJ1-2; clone_size: .; cdr3_length: 13; d_call: TRBD1
cdr3_aa: CASSTRMNTEAFF; cdr3_nt: TGTGCCAGTAGTACGAGGATGAACACTGAAGCTTTCTTT; v_call: TRBV19; j_call: TRBJ1-1; clone_size: .; cdr3_length: 13; d_call: .
cdr3_aa: CASSLRQGSYNEQFF; cdr3_nt: TGCGCCAGCAGCTTGAGGCAGGGGTCCTACAATGAGCAGTTCTTC; v_call: TRBV5-1; j_call: TRBJ2-1; clone_size: .; cdr3_length: 15; d_call: .
cdr3_aa: CASSLAGIINHGDRVHNEQFF; cdr3_nt: TGCGCCAGCAGCTTGGCCGGAATCATAAATCACGGGGACAGGGTCCACAATGAGCAGTTCTTC; v_call: TRBV5-1; j_call: TRBJ2-1; clone_size: .; cdr3_length: 21; d_call: TRBD1
cdr3_aa: CASSLEYEQYF; cdr3_nt: TGTGCCAGCAGCCTTGAATACGAGCAGTACTTC; v_call: TRBV7-9; j_call: TRBJ2-7; clone_size: .; cdr3_length: 11; d_call: .
cdr3_aa: CASSRREGGGSNQPQHF; cdr3_nt: TGCGCCAGCAGCCGGAGGGAAGGGGGAGGTAGCAATCAGCCCCAGCATTTT; v_call: TRBV4-1; j_call: TRBJ1-5; clone_size: .; cdr3_length: 17; d_call: .
cdr3_aa: CASIETTSGNDNEQFF; cdr3_nt: TGTGCCAGCATCGAAACGACTAGCGGGAATGACAATGAGCAGTTCTTC; v_call: TRBV13; j_call: TRBJ2-1; clone_size: .; cdr3_length: 16; d_call: TRBD2
cdr3_aa: CSVVSVGYEQYF; cdr3_nt: TGCAGCGTTGTTAGCGTTGGGTACGAGCAGTACTTC; v_call: TRBV29-1; j_call: TRBJ2-7; clone_size: .; cdr3_length: 12; d_call: .
cdr3_aa: CASSLDGGNEKLFF; cdr3_nt: TGTGCCAGCAGCTTGGACGGGGGGAATGAAAAACTGTTTTTT; v_call: TRBV5-6; j_call: TRBJ1-4; clone_size: .; cdr3_length: 14; d_call: .
cdr3_aa: CATSRRHAGVETQYF; cdr3_nt: TGTGCCACCAGCAGACGACATGCAGGGGTAGAGACCCAGTACTTC; v_call: TRBV15; j_call: TRBJ2-5; clone_size: .; cdr3_length: 15; d_call: .
cdr3_aa: CASSDPEGRDNEQFF; cdr3_nt: TGTGCCAGCAGTGACCCAGAGGGTAGGGACAATGAGCAGTTCTTC; v_call: TRBV6-4; j_call: TRBJ2-1; clone_size: .; cdr3_length: 15; d_call: .
cdr3_aa: CASSHRVGNTEAFF; cdr3_nt: TGCGCCAGCAGCCACCGGGTAGGGAACACTGAAGCTTTCTTT; v_call: TRBV4-1; j_call: TRBJ1-1; clone_size: .; cdr3_length: 14; d_call: .
cdr3_aa: CASSVEGAAGNTQYF; cdr3_nt: TGTGCCAGCAGCGTAGAGGGGGCAGCGGGAAATACGCAGTATTTT; v_call: TRBV9; j_call: TRBJ2-3; clone_size: .; cdr3_length: 15; d_call: .
cdr3_aa: CASSSMGEQFF; cdr3_nt: TGTGCCAGCAGTTCCATGGGTGAGCAGTTCTTC; v_call: TRBV6-5; j_call: TRBJ2-1; clone_size: .; cdr3_length: 11; d_call: .
cdr3_aa: CASSQGFMNTEAFF; cdr3_nt: TGTGCCAGCAGTCAGGGTTTCATGAACACTGAAGCTTTCTTT; v_call: TRBV6-1; j_call: TRBJ1-1; clone_size: .; cdr3_length: 14; d_call: .
cdr3_aa: CASSPPLAGGSVGNEQYF; cdr3_nt: TGTGCCAGCAGCCCTCCCCTAGCCGGGGGCTCGGTCGGTAACGAGCAGTACTTC; v_call: TRBV7-9; j_call: TRBJ2-7; clone_size: .; cdr3_length: 18; d_call: .
cdr3_aa: CAWKLNTEAFF; cdr3_nt: TGTGCCTGGAAGTTGAACACTGAAGCTTTCTTT; v_call: TRBV30; j_call: TRBJ1-1; clone_size: few; cdr3_length: 11; d_call: .
cdr3_aa: CASRATGAIEAFF; cdr3_nt: TGTGCCAGTAGGGCGACAGGGGCGATTGAAGCTTTCTTT; v_call: TRBV19; j_call: TRBJ1-1; clone_size: .; cdr3_length: 13; d_call: TRBD1
cdr3_aa: CARSTGQDISYEQYF; cdr3_nt: TGTGCCCGGAGTACGGGACAGGATATCTCCTACGAGCAGTACTTC; v_call: TRBV30; j_call: TRBJ2-7; clone_size: .; cdr3_length: 15; d_call: TRBD1
cdr3_aa: CSVEVEGGAVNTEAFF; cdr3_nt: TGCAGCGTTGAGGTAGAGGGGGGAGCGGTGAACACTGAAGCTTTCTTT; v_call: TRBV29-1; j_call: TRBJ1-1; clone_size: .; cdr3_length: 16; d_call: .
cdr3_aa: CASSITGGVEKLFF; cdr3_nt: TGTGCCAGCAGTATTACAGGGGGCGTTGAAAAACTGTTTTTT; v_call: TRBV27; j_call: TRBJ1-4; clone_size: .; cdr3_length: 14; d_call: TRBD1
cdr3_aa: CASSDIGGQGSYEQYF; cdr3_nt: TGTGCCAGCTCCGACATAGGAGGACAGGGATCCTACGAGCAGTACTTC; v_call: TRBV5-6; j_call: TRBJ2-7; clone_size: once; cdr3_length: 16; d_call: TRBD1
cdr3_aa: CASSLEGSGDNEQFF; cdr3_nt: TGTGCCAGCAGCTTGGAGGGTAGCGGGGATAATGAGCAGTTCTTC; v_call: TRBV5-4; j_call: TRBJ2-1; clone_size: .; cdr3_length: 15; d_call: TRBD2
cdr3_aa: CASINGPGQGAYEQYF; cdr3_nt: TGTGCCAGCATCAACGGTCCGGGACAGGGGGCCTACGAGCAGTACTTC; v_call: TRBV5-5; j_call: TRBJ2-7; clone_size: .; cdr3_length: 16; d_call: TRBD1
cdr3_aa: CASSPSGGQETQYF; cdr3_nt: TGTGCCAGCAGCCCGAGCGGAGGGCAAGAGACCCAGTACTTC; v_call: TRBV5-6; j_call: TRBJ2-5; clone_size: .; cdr3_length: 14; d_call: .
cdr3_aa: CASLRETGELFF; cdr3_nt: TGCGCCAGCCTGAGGGAGACCGGGGAGCTGTTTTTT; v_call: TRBV5-1; j_call: TRBJ2-2; clone_size: .; cdr3_length: 12; d_call: .
cdr3_aa: CASSVTGGGEKLFF; cdr3_nt: TGTGCCAGCAGTGTGACAGGGGGAGGTGAAAAACTGTTTTTT; v_call: TRBV28; j_call: TRBJ1-4; clone_size: .; cdr3_length: 14; d_call: TRBD1
cdr3_aa: CASSEGLAGAYEQYF; cdr3_nt: TGTGCCAGCAGCGAGGGACTAGCGGGGGCCTACGAGCAGTACTTC; v_call: TRBV5-6; j_call: TRBJ2-7; clone_size: few; cdr3_length: 15; d_call: TRBD2
cdr3_aa: CASSEKGLAGITDTQYF; cdr3_nt: TGCGCCAGCAGTGAGAAGGGACTAGCGGGAATCACAGATACGCAGTATTTT; v_call: TRBV10-1; j_call: TRBJ2-3; clone_size: .; cdr3_length: 17; d_call: TRBD2
cdr3_aa: CASSLSRWRELFF; cdr3_nt: TGTGCCAGCAGTTTATCTAGGTGGAGGGAACTGTTTTTT; v_call: TRBV6-5; j_call: TRBJ1-4; clone_size: .; cdr3_length: 13; d_call: .
cdr3_aa: CASSSPPGSSYEQYF; cdr3_nt: TGTGCCAGCAGTTCTCCTCCTGGGAGCTCCTACGAGCAGTACTTC; v_call: TRBV28; j_call: TRBJ2-7; clone_size: .; cdr3_length: 15; d_call: .
cdr3_aa: CASSDVGSGRHNEQFF; cdr3_nt: TGTGCCAGCAGCGACGTGGGTAGCGGGAGACACAATGAGCAGTTCTTC; v_call: TRBV7-9; j_call: TRBJ2-1; clone_size: .; cdr3_length: 16; d_call: TRBD2
cdr3_aa: CASSLGTGKTYEQYF; cdr3_nt: TGTGCCAGCAGCTTAGGGACAGGTAAAACGTACGAGCAGTACTTC; v_call: TRBV5-5; j_call: TRBJ2-7; clone_size: .; cdr3_length: 15; d_call: TRBD1
cdr3_aa: CASSDAGSSYEQYF; cdr3_nt: TGCGCCAGCAGTGACGCGGGGTCCTCCTACGAGCAGTACTTC; v_call: TRBV10-1; j_call: TRBJ2-7; clone_size: once; cdr3_length: 14; d_call: .
cdr3_aa: CASSPAGANVLTF; cdr3_nt: TGCGCCAGCAGCCCCGCAGGGGCCAACGTCCTGACTTTC; v_call: TRBV5-1; j_call: TRBJ2-6; clone_size: .; cdr3_length: 13; d_call: .